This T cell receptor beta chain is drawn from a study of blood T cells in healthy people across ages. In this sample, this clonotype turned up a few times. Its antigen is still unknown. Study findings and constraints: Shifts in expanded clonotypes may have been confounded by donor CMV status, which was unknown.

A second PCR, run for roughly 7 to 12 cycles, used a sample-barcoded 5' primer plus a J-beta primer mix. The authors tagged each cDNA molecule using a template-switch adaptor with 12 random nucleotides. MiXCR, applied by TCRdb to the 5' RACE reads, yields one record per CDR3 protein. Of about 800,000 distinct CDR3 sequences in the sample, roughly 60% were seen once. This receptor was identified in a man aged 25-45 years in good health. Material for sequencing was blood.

CDR3 region: CASSVTNSGQYF. DNA for the CDR3: TGTGCCAGCAGTGTTACTAATAGCGGTCAGTATTTT. The chain carries TRBV2 and TRBJ2-3, with D tentatively TRBD2 (6 bases). Trimming left V 4 bases short and J 12 bases short, with 14 bases between. Germline V gene lookup returns CDR1 SNHLY and CDR2 FYNNEI. There are 12 residues in the CDR3. Combining the CDR3 with reference TRBV2 and TRBJ2-3 gives the whole variable domain EPEVTQTPSHQVTQMGQEVILRCVPISNHLYFYWYRQILGQKVEFLVSFYNNEISEKSEIFDDQFSVERPDGSNFTLKIRSTKLEDSAMYFCASSVTNSGQYFGPGTRLTVL.